Shown below are 4 T cell receptor beta chains from a single sample sequenced in a study of identical twins. TCRdb redid the calling of the 5' RACE reads with MiXCR, one entry per CDR3 protein. The profile shows about 100,000 distinct CDR3 sequences, 5.9% of them singletons. The sequenced sample was memory T cells sorted from blood. These receptors were taken from a woman aged 45-59 years in good health.

This clonotype occurred many times. The CDR3 region is CSASAGSIAGYTF. CDR3 coding DNA: TGCAGTGCTAGTGCAGGGAGTATAGCGGGCTACACCTTC. The chain carries TRBV20-1 and TRBJ1-2, with TRBD1 as a possible D gene (5 bases). The CDR3 loop spans 13 amino acids. CDR1 and CDR2 from the germline V gene are DFQATT and SNEGSKA (reference sequence). Between the trimmed V and J ends, which lost 3 bases and 8 bases, there was a span of 16 bases.

The J gene is TRBJ1-3, the V gene TRBV5-3, with D uncertain. TRBV5-3 is known as an ORF, though its function is uncertain. This CDR3 has 14 amino acids. Trimming left V 8 bases short and J 0 bases short, with 12 bases between. Here the CDR3 DNA reads TGTGCCAGTACCCCCGGGAACTCTGGAAACACCATATATTTT. Its translation is CASTPGNSGNTIYF.

There are a few counts of this clonotype. The chain combines TRBV6-1 with TRBJ2-7, with D unresolved. The germline V gene has CDR1 MNHNS and CDR2 SASEGT. CDR3 length: 13 residues. With 6 bases removed from V and 3 bases from J, the gap between germline ends came to 12 bases. The CDR3 nucleotides read TGTGCCAGCAGGCTGAACCGTGACTACGAGCAGTACTTC. It is translated as CASRLNRDYEQYF.

In its sample, this clonotype was seen many times. This rearrangement joins TRBV10-3 to TRBJ2-6; no firm D call. Per germline, CDR1 ENHRY and CDR2 SYGVKD. This CDR3 is built from 15 residues. V dropped 0 bases and J dropped 4 bases, with 7 bases sitting between them. The CDR3 DNA is TGTGCCATCAGTGAGTCAAATCCGGGGGCCAACGTCCTGACTTTC. This gives the protein CAISESNPGANVLTF.